This T cell receptor beta chain derives from a study of shared T cell receptors in the human thymus. This CDR3 has 14 amino acids. The trim removed 5 bases at V and 2 bases at J, leaving 6 bases unmatched. The germline CDR1 and CDR2 sequences are MNHEY and SVGAGI. Assay used: immunoSEQ multiplex PCR; TCRdb lists only in-frame clones, some missing. This table has tens of thousands of clones, roughly 96% appearing once. The V call is TRBV6-5, the J call TRBJ2-7, with 7 positions matching TRBD1. The receptor was isolated from a human donor. Sequencing input: thymocytes. The CDR3 loop reads CASSRRDSPYEQYF. The CDR3 DNA follows: TGTGCCAGCAGTCGACGGGACAGCCCCTACGAGCAGTACTTC.